The source of this T cell receptor (beta chain) is a study of shared clonotypes between healthy human individuals. V lost 6 bases, J lost 6 bases, and 10 bases lay in between. This CDR3 region has 11 residues. Germline loops: CDR1 SGHRS, CDR2 YFSETQ. The repertoire was sequenced with immunoSEQ multiplex PCR; TCRdb's copy has only in-frame clones and lacks some. The data contain about 1 million clones, roughly 70% of them singletons. Study conclusions and caveats: Enrolling few donors narrowed the genetic and exposure-history diversity that was represented. With a few donors compared, around 5% of naive CD4 clonotypes were shared. All-four-donor shared clonotypes had higher generation probabilities than non-shared clonotypes did.

Of note for this clone: Its antigen is unidentified.

The chain is built from TRBV5-1 and TRBJ2-7; weak D call: TRBD1 (6 bases). Sequencing was performed on memory CD4+ T cells sorted from blood. The subset is: CD45RA-negative fraction. The TCR sequence derives from a man younger than 30 in good health. CDR3 sequence reads: CASTGGREQYF. DNA for the CDR3: TGCGCCAGCACTGGGGGCCGCGAGCAGTACTTC.